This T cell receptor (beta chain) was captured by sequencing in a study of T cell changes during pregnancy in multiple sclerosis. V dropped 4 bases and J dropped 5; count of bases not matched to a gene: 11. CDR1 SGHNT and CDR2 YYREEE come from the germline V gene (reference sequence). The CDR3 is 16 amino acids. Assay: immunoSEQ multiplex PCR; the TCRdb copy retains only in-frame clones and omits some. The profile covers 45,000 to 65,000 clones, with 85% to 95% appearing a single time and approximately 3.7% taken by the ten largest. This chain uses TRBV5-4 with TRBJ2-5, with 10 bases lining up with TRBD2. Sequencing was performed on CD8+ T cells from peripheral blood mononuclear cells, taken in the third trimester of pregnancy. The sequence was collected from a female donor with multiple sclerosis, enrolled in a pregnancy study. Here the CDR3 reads CASSRGTSESGETQYF. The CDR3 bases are TGTGCCAGCAGCCGGGGGACTAGCGAATCGGGCGAGACCCAGTACTTC.